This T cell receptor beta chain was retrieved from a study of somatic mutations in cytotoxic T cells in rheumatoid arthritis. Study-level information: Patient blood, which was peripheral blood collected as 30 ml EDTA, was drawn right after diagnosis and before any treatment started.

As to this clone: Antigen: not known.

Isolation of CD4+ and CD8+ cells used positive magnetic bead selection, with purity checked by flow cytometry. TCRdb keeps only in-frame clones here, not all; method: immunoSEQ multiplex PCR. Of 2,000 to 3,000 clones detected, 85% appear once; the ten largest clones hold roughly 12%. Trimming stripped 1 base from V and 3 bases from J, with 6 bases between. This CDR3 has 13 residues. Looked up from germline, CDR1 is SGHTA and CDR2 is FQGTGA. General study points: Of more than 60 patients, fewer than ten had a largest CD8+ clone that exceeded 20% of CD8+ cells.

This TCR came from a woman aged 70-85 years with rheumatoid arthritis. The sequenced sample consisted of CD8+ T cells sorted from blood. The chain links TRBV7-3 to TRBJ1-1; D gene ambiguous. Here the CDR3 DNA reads TGTGCCAGCAGCTTAATGGAGCACACTGAAGCTTTCTTT. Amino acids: CASSLMEHTEAFF.